The entry below gives a single T cell receptor beta chain sequence along with its context. Its antigen is unidentified. Germline CDR1 WNHNN, CDR2 SYGVQD (reference sequence). With 7 bases clipped from V and 4 bases from J, the junction kept 9 bases outside the gene matches. The CDR3 loop spans 15 amino acids. The data originate from a study of cytomegalovirus exposure and HLA in healthy donors. The PCR employed 60 Vbeta primers together with 13 Jbeta primers. Clones were sequenced by immunoSEQ multiplex PCR, and TCRdb holds only the in-frame ones, with some missing. The sample includes approximately 190,000 clones. Findings and limits, study-wide: Earlier analysis yielded a pattern in which most TCR beta V segments were productive about 90% or about 30% of the time.

The chain recombines TRBV10-1 with TRBJ2-5; 10 bases fit TRBD1. The material sequenced was PBMCs. This TCR was sampled from a man aged 30-40 years in good health and CMV-seronegative. The CDR3 DNA reads TGCGCCAGCAACCCGGGACAGGGGTCCGGAGAGACCCAGTACTTC. Its protein product is CASNPGQGSGETQYF.